This paragraph covers one TCR beta chain sequence. What it binds is not known. These data belong to a study of beta chain features in type 1 diabetes. Study details: The patients were much like the healthy donors in age, gender and cell yields. Study-level points and caveats: Researchers report that Type 1 diabetes patients had moderately but significantly shorter TCRB CDR3s across all four CD4+ subsets. Lower insertion and higher deletion counts appeared at VDJ junctions in type 1 diabetes patients. Sequencing the cDNA could make cells with high TCR expression show up more than they should.

Cells sorted by CD45RO/CCR7/CD25/CD127/CD95/CD27 comprised CD4+ naive, central memory, regulatory and stem cell-like memory cells. Since all of the isolated RNA was reverse transcribed, expressed TCRB transcripts were what got sequenced. Profiling relied on immunoSEQ multiplex PCR, and the TCRdb table lists in-frame clones only, not all of them. This table holds 630,000 or so clones, over 11% found once. The CDR3 is 17 residues long. Trimming took 6 bases from V and 7 from J, leaving 25 bases between them. Germline CDR1 ENHRY, CDR2 SYGVKD. Sequencing was done on a sample of naive CD4+ T cells from blood. This receptor was identified in a man aged 18 to 29 with type 1 diabetes. V is TRBV10-3 and J is TRBJ2-1; TRBD2 is a possible D gene (6 bases). Here the CDR3 DNA reads TGTGCCATCAGCGCCCCCGCGGGGAGGTTCACCTCAAATGAGCAGTTCTTC. Protein product: CAISAPAGRFTSNEQFF.